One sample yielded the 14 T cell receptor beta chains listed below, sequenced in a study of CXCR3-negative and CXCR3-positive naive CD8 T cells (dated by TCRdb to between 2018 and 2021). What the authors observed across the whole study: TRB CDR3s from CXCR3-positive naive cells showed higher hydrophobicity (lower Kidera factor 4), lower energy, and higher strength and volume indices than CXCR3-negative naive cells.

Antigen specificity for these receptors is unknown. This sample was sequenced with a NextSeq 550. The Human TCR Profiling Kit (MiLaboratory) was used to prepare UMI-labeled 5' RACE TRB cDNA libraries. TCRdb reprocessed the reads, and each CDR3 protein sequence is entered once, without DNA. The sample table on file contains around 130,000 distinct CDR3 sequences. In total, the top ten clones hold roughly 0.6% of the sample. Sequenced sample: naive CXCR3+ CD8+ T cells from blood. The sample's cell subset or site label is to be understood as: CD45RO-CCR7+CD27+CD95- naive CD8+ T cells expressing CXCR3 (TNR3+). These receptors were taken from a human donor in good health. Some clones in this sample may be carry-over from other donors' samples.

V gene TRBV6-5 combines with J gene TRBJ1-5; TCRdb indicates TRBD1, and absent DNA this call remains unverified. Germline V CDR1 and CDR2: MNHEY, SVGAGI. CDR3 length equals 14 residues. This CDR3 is CASSQDSSNQPQHF.

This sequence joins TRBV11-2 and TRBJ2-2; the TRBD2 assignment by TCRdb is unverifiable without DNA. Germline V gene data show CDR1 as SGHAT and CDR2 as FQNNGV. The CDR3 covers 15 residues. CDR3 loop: CASSSSGERNGELFF. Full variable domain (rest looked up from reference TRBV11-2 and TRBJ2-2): EAGVAQSPRYKIIEKRQSVAFWCNPISGHATLYWYQQILGQGPKLLIQFQNNGVVDDSQLPKDRFSAERLKGVDSTLKIQPAKLEDSAVYLCASSSSGERNGELFFGEGSRLTVL.

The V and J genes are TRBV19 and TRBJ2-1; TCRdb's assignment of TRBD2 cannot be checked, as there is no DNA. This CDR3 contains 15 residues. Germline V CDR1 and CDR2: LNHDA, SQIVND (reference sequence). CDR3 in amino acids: CASSLLAGTYNEQFF.

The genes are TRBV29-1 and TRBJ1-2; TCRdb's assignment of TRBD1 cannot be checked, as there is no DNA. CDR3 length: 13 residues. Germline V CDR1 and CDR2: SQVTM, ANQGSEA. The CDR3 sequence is CSVGLNRDYGYTF.

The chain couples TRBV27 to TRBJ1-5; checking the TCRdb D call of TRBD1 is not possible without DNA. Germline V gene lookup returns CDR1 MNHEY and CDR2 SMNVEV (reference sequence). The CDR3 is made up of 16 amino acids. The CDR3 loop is CASSLRPPNSNQPQHF.

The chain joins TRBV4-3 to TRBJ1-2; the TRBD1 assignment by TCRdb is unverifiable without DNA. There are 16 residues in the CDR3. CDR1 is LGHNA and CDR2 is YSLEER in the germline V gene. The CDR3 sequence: CASSQPSTGGRFGYTF.

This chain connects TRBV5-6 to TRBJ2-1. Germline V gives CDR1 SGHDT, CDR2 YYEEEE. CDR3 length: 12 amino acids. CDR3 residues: CASSDGDNEQFF. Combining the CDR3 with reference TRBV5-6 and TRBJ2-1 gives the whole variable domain DAGVTQSPTHLIKTRGQQVTLRCSPKSGHDTVSWYQQALGQGPQFIFQYYEEEERQRGNFPDRFSGHQFPNYSSELNVNALLLGDSALYLCASSDGDNEQFFGPGTRLTVL.

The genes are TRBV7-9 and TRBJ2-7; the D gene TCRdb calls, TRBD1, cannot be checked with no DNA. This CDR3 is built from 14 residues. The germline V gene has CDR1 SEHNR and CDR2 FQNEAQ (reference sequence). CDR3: CASSLTGGDYEQYF.

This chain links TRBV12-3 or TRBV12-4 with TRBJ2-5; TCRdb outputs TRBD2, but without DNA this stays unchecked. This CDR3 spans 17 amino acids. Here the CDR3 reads CASSGSASGSFQETQYF.

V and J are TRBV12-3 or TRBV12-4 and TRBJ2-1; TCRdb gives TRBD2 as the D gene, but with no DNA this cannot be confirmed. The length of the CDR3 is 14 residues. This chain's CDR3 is CASSSGAVYNEQFF.

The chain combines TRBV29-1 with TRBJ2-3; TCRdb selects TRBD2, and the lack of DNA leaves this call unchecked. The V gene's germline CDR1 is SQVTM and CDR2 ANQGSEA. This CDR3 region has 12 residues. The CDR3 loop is CSGTDYGDTQYF.

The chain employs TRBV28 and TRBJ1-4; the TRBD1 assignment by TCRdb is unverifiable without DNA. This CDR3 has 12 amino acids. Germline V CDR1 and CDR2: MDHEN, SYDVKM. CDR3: CASSPGQGKLFF.

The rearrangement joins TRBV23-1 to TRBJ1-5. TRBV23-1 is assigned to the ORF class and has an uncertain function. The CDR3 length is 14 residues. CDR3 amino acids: CASSPGPSNQPQHF.

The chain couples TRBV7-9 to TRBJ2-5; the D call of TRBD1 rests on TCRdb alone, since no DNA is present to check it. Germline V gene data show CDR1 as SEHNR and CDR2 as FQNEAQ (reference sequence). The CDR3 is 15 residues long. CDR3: CASSPLQELQETQYF. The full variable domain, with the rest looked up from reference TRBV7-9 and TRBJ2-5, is DTGVSQNPRHKITKRGQNVTFRCDPISEHNRLYWYRQTLGQGPEFLTYFQNEAQLEKSRLLSDRFSAERPKGSFSTLEIQRTEQGDSAMYLCASSPLQELQETQYFGPGTRLLVL.